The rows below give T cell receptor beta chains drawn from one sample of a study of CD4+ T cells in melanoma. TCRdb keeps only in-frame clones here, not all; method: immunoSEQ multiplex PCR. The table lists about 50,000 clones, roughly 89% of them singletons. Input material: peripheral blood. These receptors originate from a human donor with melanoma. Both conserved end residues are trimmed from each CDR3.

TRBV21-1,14,ASSNWPGEHTDTQY
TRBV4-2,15,ASSHSPTGGSNYGYT
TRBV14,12,ASSEGQGSLEQY
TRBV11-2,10,ASSFNDGELF
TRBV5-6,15,ASSLAVLRTGPYEQY
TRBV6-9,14,ASSYERQGLNTEAF
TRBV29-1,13,SVDWTGGPQETQY
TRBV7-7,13,ASSLGGGEFDEQY
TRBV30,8,AWRSPDYT
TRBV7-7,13,ASSLGGGRSNEQF
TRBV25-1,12,ASSPLNHLGGYT
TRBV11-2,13,ASSLGTFITGELF
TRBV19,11,ASSRAMNTEAF
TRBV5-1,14,ASSLGGGSSNYGYT
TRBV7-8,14,ASSLGTAGAWETQY
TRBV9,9,ASSVYSSYT
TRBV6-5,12,ASSYGSPGNTIY
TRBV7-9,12,ASSLPFSNQPQH
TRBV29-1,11,SVGRQGTDTQY
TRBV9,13,ASSVAGGDYNEQF
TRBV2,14,ASSDWGPSSYNEQF
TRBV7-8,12,ASSLASLGTEAF
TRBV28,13,ASSPVQGLNTEAF
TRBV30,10,AWSIMGNEQF
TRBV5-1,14,ASSPTAGGSVETQY
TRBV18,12,ASSPPEGPYEQY
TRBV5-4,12,ASSLAWGNYGYT
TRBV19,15,ASSDWGARVVTETQY
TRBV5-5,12,ASSFRGPTYEQY
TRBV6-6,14,ASSYPGGVSGNTIY
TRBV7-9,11,ASSLGQGYGYT
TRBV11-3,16,ASSLVSGTAQSNQPQH
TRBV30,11,AWSVAGAYEQY
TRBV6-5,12,ASSYGQGAYGYT
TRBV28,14,ASSLAGGSSYNEQF
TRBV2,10,ASRPSDYGYT
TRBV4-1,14,ASSQEGRSGWGEQF
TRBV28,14,ASSSPGSLGNTEAF
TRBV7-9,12,ASDLAGAYNEQF
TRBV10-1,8,ASREDIQY
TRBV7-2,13,ASSLKVSVGYGYT
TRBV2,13,ASRTGGMTNEKLF
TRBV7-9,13,ASSPQGGWSYEQY
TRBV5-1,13,ASSLEGRGGYEQY
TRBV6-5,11,ASRTHSYNEQF
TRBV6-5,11,ASGPGSIQPQH
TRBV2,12,ASGASQGANTIY
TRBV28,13,ASSLGRGHSDTQY
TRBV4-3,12,ASSLIRQNTEAF
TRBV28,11,ASSAGENYGYT
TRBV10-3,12,AISDWGAAQPQH
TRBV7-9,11,ASSDTGYYGYT
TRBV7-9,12,ASSPGEFSQPQH
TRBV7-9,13,ASGGRRHLTDTQY
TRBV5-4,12,ASSWGGGTDTQY
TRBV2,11,ASSENGQGRQF
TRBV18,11,ASSVREAEGYT
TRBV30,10,AWSGPGGPQH
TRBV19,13,ASSIGNSNRETQY
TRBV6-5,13,ASRSPRTGGTEAF